This T cell receptor (beta chain) originates from a study of blood T cells in healthy people across ages. With a J-beta primer mix and a sample-barcoded 5' primer, a second PCR ran roughly 6 to 11 cycles. TCRdb re-called the 5' RACE reads with MiXCR, one entry per CDR3 protein. The sample has hundreds of thousands of distinct CDR3 sequences; roughly three fifths are singletons. This CDR3 spans 15 amino acids. Trimming took 4 bases from V and 5 from J; bases not matched to a gene: 6. Looked up from germline, CDR1 is LGHNA and CDR2 is YSLEER. Sequencing input: blood. The chain combines TRBV4-3 with TRBJ2-1; 9 bases match TRBD2. The TCR comes from a man aged 40-49 years in good health. In DNA form, the CDR3 reads TGCGCCAGCAGCCCGCGGGAGGGCTATAACAATGAGCAGTTCTTC. Its protein product is CASSPREGYNNEQFF.